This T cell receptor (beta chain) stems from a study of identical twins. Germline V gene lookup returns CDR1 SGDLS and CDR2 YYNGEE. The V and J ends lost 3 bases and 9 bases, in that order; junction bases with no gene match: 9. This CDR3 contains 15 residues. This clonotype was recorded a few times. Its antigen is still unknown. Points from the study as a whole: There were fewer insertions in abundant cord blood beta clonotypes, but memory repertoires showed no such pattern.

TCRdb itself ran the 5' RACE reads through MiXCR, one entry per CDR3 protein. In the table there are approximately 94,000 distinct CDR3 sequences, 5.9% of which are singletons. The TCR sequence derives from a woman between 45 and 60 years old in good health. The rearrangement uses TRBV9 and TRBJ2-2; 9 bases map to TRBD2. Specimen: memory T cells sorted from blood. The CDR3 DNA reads TGTGCCAGCAGCGCCGGAGCGGGAGGACTCCGGGAGCTGTTTTTT. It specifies CASSAGAGGLRELFF.